The entry below gives a single T cell receptor beta chain sequence along with its context. Next came a second PCR, run for about 6 to 12 cycles, which used a sample-barcoded 5' primer along with a J-beta primer mix. TCRdb re-called the 5' RACE reads with MiXCR, one entry per CDR3 protein. The table has 700,000 or so distinct CDR3 sequences, about 24% seen once. The data belong to a study of blood T cells in healthy people across ages. This CDR3 is 15 amino acids long. Germline V gene sequence: CDR1 DFQATT, CDR2 SNEGSKA (reference sequence). The clonotype comes from a man between 65 and 85 years old in good health. This chain connects TRBV20-1 to TRBJ2-5; D unclear. The end of the DNA is better explained by TRBJ2-1, so the J call may be wrong. The sequenced material came from blood. CDR3 in DNA: TGCAGTGCTACATACAAAGAGCTCCAACCCAATGAGCAGTTCTTC. Protein product: CSATYKELQPNEQFF.